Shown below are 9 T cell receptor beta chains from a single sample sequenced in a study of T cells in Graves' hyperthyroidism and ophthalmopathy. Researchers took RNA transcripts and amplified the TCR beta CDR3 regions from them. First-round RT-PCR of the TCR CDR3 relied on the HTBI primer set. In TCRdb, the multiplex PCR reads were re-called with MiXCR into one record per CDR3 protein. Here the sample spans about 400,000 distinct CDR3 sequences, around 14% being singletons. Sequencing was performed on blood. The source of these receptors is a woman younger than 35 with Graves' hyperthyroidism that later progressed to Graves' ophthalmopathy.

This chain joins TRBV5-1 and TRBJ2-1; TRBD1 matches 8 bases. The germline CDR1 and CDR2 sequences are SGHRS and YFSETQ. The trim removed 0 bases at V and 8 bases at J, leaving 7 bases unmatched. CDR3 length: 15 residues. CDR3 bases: TGCGCCAGCAGCTTGGAACAGGGGGTCGGGGATGAGCAGTTCTTC. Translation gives CASSLEQGVGDEQFF.

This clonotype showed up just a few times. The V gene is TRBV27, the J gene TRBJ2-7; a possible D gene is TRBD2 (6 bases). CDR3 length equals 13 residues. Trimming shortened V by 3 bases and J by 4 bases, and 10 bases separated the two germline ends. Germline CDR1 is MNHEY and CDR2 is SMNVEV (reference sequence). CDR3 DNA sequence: TGTGCCAGCAGTTTGGGGGGAATTTACGAGCAGTACTTC. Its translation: CASSLGGIYEQYF.

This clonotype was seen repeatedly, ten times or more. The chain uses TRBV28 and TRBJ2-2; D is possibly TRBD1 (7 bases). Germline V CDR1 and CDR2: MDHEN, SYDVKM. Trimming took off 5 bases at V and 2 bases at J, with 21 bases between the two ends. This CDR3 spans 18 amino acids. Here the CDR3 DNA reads TGTGCCAGCAGTCCCCCAGGGGGGATTCGGGTAAACACCGGGGAGCTGTTTTTT. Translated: CASSPPGGIRVNTGELFF. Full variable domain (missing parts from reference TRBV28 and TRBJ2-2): DVKVTQSSRYLVKRTGEKVFLECVQDMDHENMFWYRQDPGLGLRLIYFSYDVKMKEKGDIPEGYSVSREKKERFSLILESASTNQTSMYLCASSPPGGIRVNTGELFFGEGSRLTVL.

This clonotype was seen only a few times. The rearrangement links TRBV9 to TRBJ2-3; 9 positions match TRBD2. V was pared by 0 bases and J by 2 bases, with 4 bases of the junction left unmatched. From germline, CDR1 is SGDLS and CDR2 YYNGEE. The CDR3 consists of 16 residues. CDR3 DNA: TGTGCCAGCAGCGTAGAGGGCGGGAGGGCCACAGATACGCAGTATTTT. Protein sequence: CASSVEGGRATDTQYF.

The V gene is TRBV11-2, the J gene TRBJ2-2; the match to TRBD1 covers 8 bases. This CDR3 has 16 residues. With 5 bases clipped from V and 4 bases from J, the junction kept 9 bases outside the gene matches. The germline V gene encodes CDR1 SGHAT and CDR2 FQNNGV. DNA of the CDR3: TGTGCCAGCAGCCTGAACAGGGGGGCGGGCACCGGGGAGCTGTTTTTT. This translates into CASSLNRGAGTGELFF. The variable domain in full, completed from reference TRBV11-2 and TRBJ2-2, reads EAGVAQSPRYKIIEKRQSVAFWCNPISGHATLYWYQQILGQGPKLLIQFQNNGVVDDSQLPKDRFSAERLKGVDSTLKIQPAKLEDSAVYLCASSLNRGAGTGELFFGEGSRLTVL.

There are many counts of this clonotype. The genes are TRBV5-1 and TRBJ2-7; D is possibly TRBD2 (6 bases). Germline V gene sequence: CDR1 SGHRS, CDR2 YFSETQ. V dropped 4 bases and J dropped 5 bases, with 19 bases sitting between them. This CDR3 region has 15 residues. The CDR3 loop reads CASSSGTAALDEQYF. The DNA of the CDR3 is TGCGCCAGCAGCAGTGGGACTGCCGCCCTGGACGAGCAGTACTTC.

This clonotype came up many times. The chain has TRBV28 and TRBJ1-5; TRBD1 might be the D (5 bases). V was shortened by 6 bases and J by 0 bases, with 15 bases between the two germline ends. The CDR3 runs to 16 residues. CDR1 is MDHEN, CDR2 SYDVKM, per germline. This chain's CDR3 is CASRAAQGDSNQPQHF. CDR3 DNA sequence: TGTGCCAGCAGGGCAGCCCAGGGAGATAGCAATCAGCCCCAGCATTTT.

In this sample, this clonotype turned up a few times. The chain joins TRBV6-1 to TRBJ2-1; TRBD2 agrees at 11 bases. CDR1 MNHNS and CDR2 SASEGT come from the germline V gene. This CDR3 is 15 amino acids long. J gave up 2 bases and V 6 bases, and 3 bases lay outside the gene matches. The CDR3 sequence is CASRGTSGAYNEQFF. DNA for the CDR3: TGTGCCAGCAGGGGGACTAGCGGAGCCTACAATGAGCAGTTCTTC.

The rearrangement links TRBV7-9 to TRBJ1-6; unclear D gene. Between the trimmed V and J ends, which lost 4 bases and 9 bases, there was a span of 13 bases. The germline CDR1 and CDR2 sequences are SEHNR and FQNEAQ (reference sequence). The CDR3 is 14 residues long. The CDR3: CASSSTGGVSPLHF. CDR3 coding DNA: TGTGCCAGCAGCTCCACGGGTGGAGTTTCACCCCTCCACTTT.